Below, one T cell receptor (beta chain) is given with its context. The data are from a study of OX40 agonist ivuxolimab in advanced cancers. The CDR3 totals 14 residues. Trimming took 6 bases from V and 7 from J, leaving 19 bases between them. The germline V gene has CDR1 SGHVS and CDR2 FQNEAQ. The assay was immunoSEQ multiplex PCR, and TCRdb's table has in-frame clones only and misses some. The sample gives roughly 80,000 clones, around nine tenths of which show up once; 0.55% to 0.7% is in the top ten. This receptor was identified in an adult with an advanced solid tumor such as melanoma, head and neck, liver or kidney cancer. The rearrangement joins TRBV7-8 to TRBJ2-7; either TRBD1 or TRBD2 may supply D (5 bases each). Sequenced here: CD4+ or CD8+ T cells sorted from blood, sampled in a trial of the OX40 agonist ivuxolimab. The CDR3 here is CASRPGTASKEQYF. For the CDR3, the DNA is TGTGCCAGCAGGCCCGGGACGGCCTCTAAGGAGCAGTACTTC.